This T cell receptor beta chain originates from a study of CD8+ T cells in alopecia areata (dated by TCRdb to 2016 to 2019). Regarding the complete study: Treated patients were enrolled in an open-label pilot trial of oral tofacitinib at 5 to 10 mg twice daily for moderate-to-severe alopecia areata. On the human side, TCRbeta sequencing was run on scalp tissue and on sorted CD4+ and CD8+ peripheral blood T cells from healthy controls and from alopecia areata patients with either patchy or totalis/universalis disease. TCRbeta CDR3 regions were amplified by immunoSEQ multiplex PCR with 35 Vbeta forward and 13 Jbeta reverse primers. The RNA source kit depended on sample type: the PAXgene miRNA kit for fixed scalp, the miRNeasy kit for PBMCs, and the RNeasy kit for mouse skin. Patients on tofacitinib were biopsied at baseline and after 4 and 24 weeks of treatment, and several of the patients also had a later scalp biopsy. Scalp clonality was compared among normal scalp (n=4), patchy alopecia areata scalp (n=8), and alopecia totalis/universalis scalp (n=8). Patients received tofacitinib for 6 to 18 months and were then followed off drug for 6 months to check for delayed response and recurrence. In both human patients and the C3H/HeJ mouse model, the study applied high-throughput TCRbeta sequencing to look at T cell clonal expansion in alopecia areata. What the research found in general, with its limitations: Scalp TCR repertoire analysis is complicated because resident alphabeta T cells in normal human skin are also sequenced, whereas mouse skin is dominated by gammadelta T cells. TCR sequences shared between patients were less clear than in mice, possibly partly because of HLA diversity in the patient population. Compared with normal scalp, lesional scalp had higher clonality and more expanded CD8+ clones, particularly in alopecia totalis/universalis, a pattern that suggests antigenic drive.

Preparation of the library involved the immunoSEQ multiplex PCR assay. RNA was extracted from all samples and reverse transcribed into cDNA as template for TCR sequencing. SuperScript III was used to make first-strand cDNA, primed with a 2:1 mix of oligo-dT and random hexamers. Amplification bias was assessed with a synthetic immune receptor repertoire, and residual bias was removed computationally. For the original study's pipeline: Raw reads were preprocessed to remove errors, and CDR3 was defined according to IMGT conventions as the region from the conserved cysteine to phenylalanine. Clonality was calculated as 1 minus Shannon entropy normalized by log2 of the number of productive unique TCRs. Scalp TCRbeta sequences were cross-referenced with sorted blood CD4 and CD8 repertoires so that the CD4 or CD8 identity of scalp clones could be inferred. The table was pulled from immuneACCESS by TCRdb, which kept in-frame rearrangements only. Such tables lose some clones; where checked, under half of the loss comes from unresolved V genes, and the rest has no known cause. V and J calls and clone size follow that table, whereas D and trimming were derived from the DNA. Across this sample there are roughly 250,000 clones, with roughly two thirds seen only once. The top ten hold around 1.2% of the sample.

CDR1 and CDR2 are drawn from the germline V gene (reference sequence): MNHEY, SMNVEV. From the cysteine up to the phenylalanine, the CDR3 has a length of 12 residues. CDR3 DNA is the only sequence kept; it has 36 bases, read in frame from the first base. Trimming costs V 8 bases and J 8 bases, and their ends lie 15 bases apart. Turning to this clone: What this receptor recognizes is not known. No qualities accompany the bases; no much larger clone lies one base away.

The sample's time point label is to be understood as: baseline before oral tofacitinib. From alopecia areata patients, peripheral blood was collected along with lesional scalp punch biopsies. PBMCs were separated by density centrifugation and stained for CD3, CD4 and CD8, after which CD4+ and CD8+ T cells were sorted on a FACSAria. The specimen was CD4+ T cells sorted from blood, collected at week 0. This TCR derives from a human donor with alopecia areata. The chain was built from TRBV27 and TRBJ1-1; no confident D gene assignment can be made. The sequenced DNA: TGTGCCAGCTCGGAGAGGGTTGGGGAAGCTTTCTTT. Translated, it gives CASSERVGEAFF.